A selection of T cell receptor beta chains follows, all from one sample in a study of spatial heterogeneity in lung cancer. TCRdb re-analysed the 5' RACE reads in MiXCR, keeping a single row per CDR3 protein. The repertoire includes about 43,000 distinct CDR3 sequences, more than 20% of them detected once, and less than 9.5% sits in the top ten. The sequencing used PBMCs, collected at follow-up. Receptor source: a female donor with early-stage non-small cell lung cancer. Both conserved end residues are part of each CDR3. A D gene is named only where the DNA matches it firmly. Only part of the rows carry a size: once, few, many, or a class if the clone is expanded.

clone_size j_call v_call d_call cdr3_aa cdr3_nt
. TRBJ2-2 TRBV6-2/TRBV6-3 . CASSYNNPNTGELFF TGTGCCAGCAGTTACAACAACCCGAACACCGGGGAGCTGTTTTTT
. TRBJ2-5 TRBV2 TRBD2 CASRTGLAGGLSLKTQYF TGTGCCAGCCGGACGGGACTAGCGGGGGGGCTGTCCCTCAAGACCCAGTACTTC
. TRBJ2-1 TRBV6-1 . CASSEVAGSYNEQFF TGTGCCAGCAGTGAAGTTGCGGGCTCCTACAATGAGCAGTTCTTC
few TRBJ1-6 TRBV10-3 TRBD1 CAISESGQANSPLHF TGTGCCATCAGTGAGTCCGGACAGGCTAATTCACCCCTCCACTTT
. TRBJ2-3 TRBV11-2 . CASSPDPSTDTQYF TGTGCCAGCAGCCCGGACCCTAGCACAGATACGCAGTATTTT
few TRBJ1-2 TRBV7-2 TRBD1 CASTNDRGGGYTF TGTGCCAGCACCAACGACAGGGGAGGCGGCTACACCTTC
medium-sized TRBJ2-1 TRBV6-6 TRBD1 CASSYSTGLNEQFF TGTGCCAGCAGTTACTCGACAGGGCTCAATGAGCAGTTCTTC
few TRBJ2-1 TRBV5-1 TRBD2 CASSLPGLAGLNEQFF TGCGCCAGCAGCTTACCGGGACTAGCGGGACTAAATGAGCAGTTCTTC
. TRBJ1-1 TRBV12-3/TRBV12-4 . CASSFGEDTEAFF TGTGCCAGCAGTTTTGGCGAGGACACTGAAGCTTTCTTT
. TRBJ1-1 TRBV5-1 . CASSLALEAGAEAFF TGCGCCAGCAGCTTGGCCCTAGAGGCGGGCGCTGAAGCTTTCTTT
. TRBJ2-1 TRBV3-1 . CASSQDPRREQFF TGTGCCAGCAGCCAAGACCCTCGCCGTGAGCAGTTCTTC
few TRBJ2-7 TRBV11-3 TRBD1 CASSQGQGTDEQYF TGTGCCAGCAGCCAGGGACAGGGAACCGACGAGCAGTACTTC
medium-sized TRBJ2-7 TRBV20-1 . CSANPSGHSSEQYF TGCAGTGCAAATCCCTCTGGTCATTCATCCGAGCAGTACTTC
few TRBJ2-5 TRBV9 . CASSVGAVQETQYF TGTGCCAGCAGCGTAGGGGCTGTACAAGAGACCCAGTACTTC
many TRBJ2-7 TRBV12-3/TRBV12-4 . CASSLFISQGSYEQYF TGTGCCAGCAGTTTATTTATCTCGCAGGGTTCCTACGAGCAGTACTTC
. TRBJ2-1 TRBV12-3/TRBV12-4 . CASSFGLGSYNEQFF TGTGCCAGCAGTTTCGGGCTAGGCTCCTACAATGAGCAGTTCTTC
. TRBJ2-5 TRBV20-1 TRBD2 CSAIGREAFETQYF TGCAGTGCTATAGGGCGGGAGGCGTTCGAGACCCAGTACTTC
. TRBJ2-1 TRBV3-1 TRBD2 CASKREGDEQFF TGTGCCAGCAAACGGGAGGGGGATGAGCAGTTCTTC
. TRBJ2-6 TRBV14 TRBD1 CASSDRDSGANVLTF TGTGCCAGCAGCGACCGGGACAGTGGGGCCAACGTCCTGACTTTC
many TRBJ2-1 TRBV19 . CASTSWGSYNEQFF TGTGCCAGTACCTCTTGGGGGTCCTACAATGAGCAGTTCTTC
. TRBJ1-1 TRBV29-1 TRBD1 CSVAGTATEAFF TGCAGCGTCGCAGGGACAGCCACTGAAGCTTTCTTT
. TRBJ2-7 TRBV20-1 TRBD2 CSAPTSGRAYEQYF TGCAGTGCGCCGACTAGCGGGAGGGCCTACGAGCAGTACTTC
many TRBJ2-5 TRBV20-1 . CSARDYQTAQETQYF TGCAGTGCTAGAGATTATCAGACAGCCCAAGAGACCCAGTACTTC
. TRBJ1-2 TRBV7-3 . CASSFLQLSNYGYTF TGTGCCAGCAGCTTTCTCCAGCTTTCTAACTATGGCTACACCTTC
. TRBJ2-2 TRBV2 TRBD2 CASRGWREATGELFF TGTGCCAGCAGAGGATGGCGGGAGGCCACCGGGGAGCTGTTTTTT
many TRBJ2-5 TRBV24-1 TRBD1 CATSAADREETQYF TGTGCCACCAGTGCCGCGGACAGGGAGGAGACCCAGTACTTC
once TRBJ2-1 TRBV11-1 TRBD2 CASSQGLAYNEQFF TGTGCCAGCAGCCAGGGACTAGCGTACAATGAGCAGTTCTTC
few TRBJ2-5 TRBV9 TRBD2 CASSLRTSGQETQYF TGTGCCAGCAGCCTTAGAACTAGCGGCCAAGAGACCCAGTACTTC
. TRBJ2-2 TRBV7-8 . CASSLRDSVHGELFF TGTGCCAGCAGCTTGCGGGACTCGGTACACGGGGAGCTGTTTTTT
. TRBJ2-7 TRBV5-1 . CASSSAGTYEQYF TGCGCCAGCAGCTCGGCCGGGACCTACGAGCAGTACTTC
few TRBJ2-2 TRBV6-6 . CASSYIWATGELFF TGTGCCAGCAGTTACATTTGGGCAACCGGGGAGCTGTTTTTT
. TRBJ2-7 TRBV5-1 . CASSFSNYEQYF TGCGCCAGCAGCTTTTCCAACTACGAGCAGTACTTC
few TRBJ1-1 TRBV19 . CATSAEGRGYTEAFF TGTGCCACTAGCGCGGAAGGGCGCGGGTACACTGAAGCTTTCTTT
many TRBJ2-1 TRBV7-3 . CASSPRGDLKFF TGTGCCAGCAGCCCAAGGGGGGATCTCAAGTTCTTC
. TRBJ1-1 TRBV5-1 . CASSLGEPAEAFF TGCGCCAGCAGCTTGGGGGAGCCGGCTGAAGCTTTCTTT
few TRBJ2-7 TRBV29-1 TRBD1 CSVGTRQGTEQYF TGCAGCGTTGGCACCCGACAGGGGACGGAGCAGTACTTC
. TRBJ2-3 TRBV20-1 TRBD2 CSAPAGGHTDTQYF TGCAGTGCTCCAGCGGGAGGGCACACAGATACGCAGTATTTT
few TRBJ2-6 TRBV19 . CASSIDRGDTVSGANVLTF TGTGCCAGTAGTATAGATCGGGGGGACACCGTGTCGGGGGCCAACGTCCTGACTTTC
few TRBJ1-3 TRBV12-3/TRBV12-4 . CASSPGSRSGNTIYF TGTGCCAGCAGTCCTGGCAGTCGCTCTGGAAACACCATATATTTT
. TRBJ1-1 TRBV11-3 . CASSRGARTEAFF TGTGCCAGCAGCCGCGGGGCCAGAACTGAAGCTTTCTTT
. TRBJ2-1 TRBV9 TRBD2 CASSVGGLAGGEQFF TGTGCCAGCAGCGTAGGAGGACTAGCGGGAGGTGAGCAGTTCTTC
few TRBJ1-1 TRBV11-2 . CASSFGGTVAEAFF TGTGCCAGCAGCTTCGGAGGGACTGTGGCTGAAGCTTTCTTT
. TRBJ1-3 TRBV4-1 . CASSRDAVGNTIYF TGCGCCAGCAGCCGGGACGCAGTCGGAAACACCATATATTTT
. TRBJ2-7 TRBV12-3/TRBV12-4 . CASSDRGPYEQYF TGTGCCAGCAGCGACCGGGGCCCTTACGAGCAGTACTTC
. TRBJ1-2 TRBV27 . CASSDSPYGYTF TGTGCCAGCAGTGACAGTCCCTATGGCTACACCTTC
. TRBJ2-2 TRBV3-1 . CASSQEGSLAAGELFF TGTGCCAGCAGCCAAGAGGGCAGTCTGGCTGCCGGGGAGCTGTTTTTT
many TRBJ1-1 TRBV6-5 . CASSRGYTEAFF TGTGCCAGCAGCCGGGGGTACACTGAAGCTTTCTTT
. TRBJ1-4 TRBV12-3/TRBV12-4 . CASRGAMTRNEKLFF TGTGCCAGCAGGGGGGCAATGACCCGCAATGAAAAACTGTTTTTT
. TRBJ2-1 TRBV20-1 TRBD1 CSANLGQGANEQFF TGCAGTGCTAATCTGGGACAGGGAGCCAATGAGCAGTTCTTC
few TRBJ1-5 TRBV4-1 . CASSQVMGPPEHF TGCGCCAGCAGCCAAGTCATGGGGCCCCCCGAGCATTTT
many TRBJ1-2 TRBV12-3/TRBV12-4 . CASSSKWGFLNYGYTF TGTGCCAGCAGTTCTAAATGGGGGTTCCTTAACTATGGCTACACCTTC
few TRBJ2-5 TRBV5-4 TRBD1 CASSQGGLETQYF TGTGCCAGCAGCCAAGGGGGCTTGGAGACCCAGTACTTC